This T cell receptor (beta chain) was captured in a study of patients and donors after allogeneic stem cell transplantation. There are many counts of this clonotype. V was clipped by 5 bases and J by 2 bases, with 10 bases between them. The CDR3 is made up of 15 amino acids. Using its own MiXCR run on the RT-PCR reads, TCRdb lists one record per CDR3 protein. Among about a million distinct CDR3 sequences listed, about a sixth were seen once. The TCR sequence derives from a human donor who was either an allogeneic HSCT recipient or a stem cell or donor lymphocyte infusion donor (not recorded which). It is not recorded whose cells these are; they may come from a transplant donor. The chain combines TRBV12-3 or TRBV12-4 with TRBJ2-6; D remains ambiguous. Material for sequencing was blood, either unsorted or a sorted T cell fraction (not recorded which). The CDR3 DNA sequence: TGTGCCAGCAGTCTCCAGTGGGCTGGGGCCAACGTCCTGACTTTC. It translates to CASSLQWAGANVLTF.